Presented here are 6 T cell receptor beta chains from one specimen sequenced in a study of blood T cell repertoires in COVID-19. This table comes from immunoSEQ multiplex PCR, and its TCRdb copy is limited to in-frame clones, with some not included. The table shows some 130,000 clones, with 65% to 85% occurring only once. The sequenced material came from peripheral blood. These receptor sequences come from a woman over 75 with acute or convalescent COVID-19.

This clone was seen only a few times. J is TRBJ1-2 and V is TRBV7-8; D gene unclear. The CDR3 loop spans 13 amino acids. Germline-derived CDR1 and CDR2 are SGHVS and FQNEAQ. V was clipped by 1 base and J by 2 bases, with 5 bases between them. The CDR3 DNA reads TGTGCCAGCAGCTTAGTACGGAACTATGGCTACACCTTC. This encodes CASSLVRNYGYTF.

The V call is TRBV6-1, the J call TRBJ2-3; D is ambiguous. Trimming left V 2 bases short and J 6 bases short, with 9 bases between. CDR3 length equals 13 residues. Germline values: CDR1 MNHNS, CDR2 SASEGT. CDR3 in DNA: TGTGCCAGCAGTGAATATGGCAGGGATACGCAGTATTTT. Protein product: CASSEYGRDTQYF.

This chain connects TRBV30 to TRBJ1-3; TRBD1 matches 9 bases. The ends lost 2 bases at V and 4 bases at J; junction bases unmatched: 6. The CDR3 sequence is 15 residues long. Per germline, CDR1 GTSNPN and CDR2 SVGIG (reference sequence). The CDR3 loop is CAWSRDRGTGNTIYF. CDR3 nucleotides: TGTGCCTGGAGTCGAGACAGGGGGACAGGAAACACCATATATTTT.

The genes are TRBV3-1 (or the pseudogene TRBV3-2) and TRBJ2-1; the match to TRBD2 covers 10 bases. The CDR3 spans 18 residues. Germline CDR1 is LGHDT and CDR2 is YNNKEL (reference sequence). V dropped 1 base and J dropped 0; count of bases not matched to a gene: 6. CDR3 amino acids: CASSQAFSGGHSYNEQFF. DNA of the CDR3: TGTGCCAGCAGCCAAGCCTTTAGCGGGGGGCACTCCTACAATGAGCAGTTCTTC.

V and J are TRBV9 and TRBJ2-7; 12 bases match TRBD2. This CDR3 comprises 14 residues. Trimming at V came to 3 bases and at J to 4 bases, leaving 2 bases not matched to a gene. Germline V gene data show CDR1 as SGDLS and CDR2 as YYNGEE. The CDR3 spells CASSALAGGYEQYF. The CDR3 DNA is TGTGCCAGCAGCGCCCTAGCGGGAGGGTACGAGCAGTACTTC.

V gene TRBV5-1 combines with J gene TRBJ1-1; TRBD1 aligns across 11 bases. Per the germline V gene, CDR1 is SGHRS and CDR2 is YFSETQ. Unmatched junction bases numbered 3, after V lost 3 bases and J lost 5 bases. The CDR3 extends over 14 amino acids. CDR3 protein: CASSSGTGGTEAFF. The CDR3, as DNA: TGCGCCAGCAGCTCGGGGACAGGGGGGACTGAAGCTTTCTTT.